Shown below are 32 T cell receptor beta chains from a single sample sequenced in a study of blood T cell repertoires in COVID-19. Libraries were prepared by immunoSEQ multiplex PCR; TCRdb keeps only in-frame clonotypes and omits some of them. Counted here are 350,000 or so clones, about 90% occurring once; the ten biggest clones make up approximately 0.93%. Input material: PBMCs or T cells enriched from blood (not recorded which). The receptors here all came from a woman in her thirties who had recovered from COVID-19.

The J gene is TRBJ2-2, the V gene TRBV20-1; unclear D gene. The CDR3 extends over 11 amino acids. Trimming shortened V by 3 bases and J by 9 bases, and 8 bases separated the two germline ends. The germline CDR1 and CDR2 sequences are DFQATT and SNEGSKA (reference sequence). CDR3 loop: CSASLVRELFF. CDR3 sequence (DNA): TGCAGTGCTAGTTTAGTGAGGGAGCTGTTTTTT.

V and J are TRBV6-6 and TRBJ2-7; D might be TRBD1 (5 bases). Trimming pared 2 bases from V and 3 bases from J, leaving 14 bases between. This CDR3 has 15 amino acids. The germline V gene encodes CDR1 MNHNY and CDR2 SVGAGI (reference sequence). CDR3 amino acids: CASSYLDSPYYEQYF. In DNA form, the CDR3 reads TGTGCCAGCAGTTACCTTGACAGTCCATACTACGAGCAGTACTTC.

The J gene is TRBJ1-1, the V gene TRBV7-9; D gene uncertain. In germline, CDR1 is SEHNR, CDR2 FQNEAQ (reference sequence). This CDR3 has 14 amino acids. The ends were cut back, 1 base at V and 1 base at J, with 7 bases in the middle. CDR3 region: CASSLVAGNTEAFF. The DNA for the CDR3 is TGTGCCAGCAGCTTAGTGGCAGGGAACACTGAAGCTTTCTTT.

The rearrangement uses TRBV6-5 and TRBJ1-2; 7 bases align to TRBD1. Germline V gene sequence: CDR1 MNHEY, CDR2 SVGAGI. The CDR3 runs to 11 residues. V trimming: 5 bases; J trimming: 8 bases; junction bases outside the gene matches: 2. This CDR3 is CASSNRGGYTF. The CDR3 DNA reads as TGTGCCAGCAGTAACAGGGGAGGCTACACCTTC.

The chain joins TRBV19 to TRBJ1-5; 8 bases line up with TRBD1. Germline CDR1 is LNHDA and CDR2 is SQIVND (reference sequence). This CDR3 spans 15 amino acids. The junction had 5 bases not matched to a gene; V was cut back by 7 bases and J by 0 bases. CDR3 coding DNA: TGTGCCAGTAAGCCGGACAGGGCTAGCAATCAGCCCCAGCATTTT. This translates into CASKPDRASNQPQHF.

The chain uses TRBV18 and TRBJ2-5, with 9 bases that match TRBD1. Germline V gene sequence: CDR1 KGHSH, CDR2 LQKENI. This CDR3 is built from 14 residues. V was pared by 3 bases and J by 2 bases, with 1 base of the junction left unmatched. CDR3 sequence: CASSPGTGQETQYF. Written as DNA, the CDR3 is TGTGCCAGCTCACCGGGGACAGGGCAAGAGACCCAGTACTTC.

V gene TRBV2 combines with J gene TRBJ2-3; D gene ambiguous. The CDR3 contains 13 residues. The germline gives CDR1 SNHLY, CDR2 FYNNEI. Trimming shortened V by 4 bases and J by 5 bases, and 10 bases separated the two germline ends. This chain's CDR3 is CASSGASEDTQYF. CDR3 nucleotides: TGTGCCAGCAGTGGGGCCTCAGAAGATACGCAGTATTTT.

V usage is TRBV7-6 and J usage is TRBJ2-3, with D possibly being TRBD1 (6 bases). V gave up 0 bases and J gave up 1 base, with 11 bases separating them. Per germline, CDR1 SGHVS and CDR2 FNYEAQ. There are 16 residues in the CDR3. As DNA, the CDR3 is TGTGCCAGCAGCTTAGCGGGCAGGGGCGGCACAGATACGCAGTATTTT. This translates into CASSLAGRGGTDTQYF.

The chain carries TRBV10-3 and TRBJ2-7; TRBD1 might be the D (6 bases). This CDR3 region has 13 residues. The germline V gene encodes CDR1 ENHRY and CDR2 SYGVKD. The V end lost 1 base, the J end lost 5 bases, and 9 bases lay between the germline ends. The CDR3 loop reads CAISEFPGDEQYF. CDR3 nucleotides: TGTGCCATCAGTGAGTTTCCAGGGGACGAGCAGTACTTC.

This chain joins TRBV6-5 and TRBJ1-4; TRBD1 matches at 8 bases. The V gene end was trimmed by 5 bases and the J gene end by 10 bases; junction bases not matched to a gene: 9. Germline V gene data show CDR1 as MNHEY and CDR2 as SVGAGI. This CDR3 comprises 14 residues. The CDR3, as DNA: TGTGCCAGCAGTACCCAGGACAGGGATTCAAAACTGTTTTTT. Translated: CASSTQDRDSKLFF.

CDR3: CASSRDFNLSPLHF. In DNA form, the CDR3 reads TGTGCCAGCAGCCGGGACTTCAATCTTTCACCCCTCCACTTT. The chain has TRBV7-2 and TRBJ1-6; TRBD1 is a possible D gene (5 bases). CDR3 length: 14 residues. Germline loops: CDR1 SGHTA, CDR2 FQGNSA. The germline V and J ends were trimmed by 5 bases and 9 bases, with 14 bases remaining between them.

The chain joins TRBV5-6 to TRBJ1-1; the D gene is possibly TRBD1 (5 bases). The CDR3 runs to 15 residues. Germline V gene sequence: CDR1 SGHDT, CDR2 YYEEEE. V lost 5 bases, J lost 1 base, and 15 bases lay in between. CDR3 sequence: CASRRGGDKNTEAFF. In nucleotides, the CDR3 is TGTGCCAGCAGGAGGGGAGGGGATAAGAACACTGAAGCTTTCTTT.

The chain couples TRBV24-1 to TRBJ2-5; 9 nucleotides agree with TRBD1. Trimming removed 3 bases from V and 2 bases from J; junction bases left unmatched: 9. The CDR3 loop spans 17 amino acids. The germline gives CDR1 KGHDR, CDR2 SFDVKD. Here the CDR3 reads CATSDPRTGAGQETQYF. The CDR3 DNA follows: TGTGCCACCAGTGATCCAAGGACAGGGGCGGGACAAGAGACCCAGTACTTC.

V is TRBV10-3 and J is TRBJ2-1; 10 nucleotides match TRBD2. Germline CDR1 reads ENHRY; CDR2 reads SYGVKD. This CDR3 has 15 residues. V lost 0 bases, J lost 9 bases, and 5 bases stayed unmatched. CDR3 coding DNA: TGTGCCATCAGTGAGTCCACTAGCGGGGATGGTGAGCAGTTCTTC. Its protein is CAISESTSGDGEQFF.

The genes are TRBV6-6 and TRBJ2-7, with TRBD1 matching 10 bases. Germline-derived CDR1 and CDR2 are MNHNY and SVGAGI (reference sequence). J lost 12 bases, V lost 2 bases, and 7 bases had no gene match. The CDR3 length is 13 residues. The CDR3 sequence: CASSYEPRTGGYF. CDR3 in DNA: TGTGCCAGCAGTTACGAACCTCGGACAGGGGGGTACTTC.

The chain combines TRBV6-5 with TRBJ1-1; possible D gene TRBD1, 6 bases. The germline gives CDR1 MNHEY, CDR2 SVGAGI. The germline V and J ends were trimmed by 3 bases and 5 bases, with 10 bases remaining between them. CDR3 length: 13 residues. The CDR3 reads CASSYIGTTEAFF. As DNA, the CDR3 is TGTGCCAGCAGTTATATCGGGACAACTGAAGCTTTCTTT.

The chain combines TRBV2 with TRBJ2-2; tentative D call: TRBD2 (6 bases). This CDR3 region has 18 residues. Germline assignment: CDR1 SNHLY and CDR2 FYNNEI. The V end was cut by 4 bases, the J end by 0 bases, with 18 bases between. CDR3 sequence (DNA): TGTGCCAGCAGTGCTTACCCCAGTGGGACTTCGAACACCGGGGAGCTGTTTTTT. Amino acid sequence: CASSAYPSGTSNTGELFF.

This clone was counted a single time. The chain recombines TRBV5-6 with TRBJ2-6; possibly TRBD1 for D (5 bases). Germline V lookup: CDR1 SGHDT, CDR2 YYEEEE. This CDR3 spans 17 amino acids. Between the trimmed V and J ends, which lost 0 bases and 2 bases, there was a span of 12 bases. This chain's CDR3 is CASSLGVQGAGANVLTF. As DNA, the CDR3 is TGTGCCAGCAGCTTGGGGGTCCAGGGCGCTGGGGCCAACGTCCTGACTTTC. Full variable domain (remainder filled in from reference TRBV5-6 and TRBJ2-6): DAGVTQSPTHLIKTRGQQVTLRCSPKSGHDTVSWYQQALGQGPQFIFQYYEEEERQRGNFPDRFSGHQFPNYSSELNVNALLLGDSALYLCASSLGVQGAGANVLTFGAGSRLTVL.

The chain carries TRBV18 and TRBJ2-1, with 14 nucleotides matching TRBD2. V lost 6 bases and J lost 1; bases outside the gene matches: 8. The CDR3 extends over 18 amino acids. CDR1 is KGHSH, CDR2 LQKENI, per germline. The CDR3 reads CASSVTSGGGGSYNEQFF. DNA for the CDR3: TGTGCCAGCTCCGTGACTAGCGGGGGGGGAGGATCCTACAATGAGCAGTTCTTC.

CDR3 residues: CASSSEDRLSGNTIYF. The CDR3 DNA follows: TGTGCCAGCAGCTCCGAGGACAGGTTATCTGGAAACACCATATATTTT. The chain links TRBV7-9 to TRBJ1-3, with 7 bases identical to TRBD1. J was trimmed by 1 base and V by 4 bases; bases with no gene match: 7. CDR1 SEHNR and CDR2 FQNEAQ come from the germline V gene (reference sequence). The CDR3 runs to 16 residues.

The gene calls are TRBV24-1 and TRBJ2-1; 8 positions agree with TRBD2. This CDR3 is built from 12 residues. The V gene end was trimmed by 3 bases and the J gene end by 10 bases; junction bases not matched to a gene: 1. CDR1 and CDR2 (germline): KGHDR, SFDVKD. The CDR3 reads CATSDPGGEQFF. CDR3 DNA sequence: TGTGCCACCAGTGATCCGGGGGGGGAGCAGTTCTTC.

The CDR3 bases are TGTGCCAGCGTCATACTAGCGGGGGGCCGGAGGACAGATACGCAGTATTTT. It translates to CASVILAGGRRTDTQYF. This chain uses TRBV2 with TRBJ2-3, with 12 bases lining up with TRBD2. The CDR3 is made up of 17 amino acids. The ends lost 8 bases at V and 3 bases at J; junction bases unmatched: 12. CDR1 is SNHLY, CDR2 FYNNEI, per germline.

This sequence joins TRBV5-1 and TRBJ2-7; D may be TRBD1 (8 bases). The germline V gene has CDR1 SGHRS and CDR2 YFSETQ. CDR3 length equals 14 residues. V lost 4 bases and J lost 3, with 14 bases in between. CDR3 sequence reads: CASSQDRDYYEQYF. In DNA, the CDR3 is TGCGCCAGCAGCCAGGACAGGGACTACTACGAGCAGTACTTC.

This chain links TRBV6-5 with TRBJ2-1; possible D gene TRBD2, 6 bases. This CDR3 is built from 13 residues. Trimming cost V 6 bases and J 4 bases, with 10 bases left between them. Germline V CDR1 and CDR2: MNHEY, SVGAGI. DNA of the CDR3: TGTGCCAGCAGCGGGACTGCTTACAATGAGCAGTTCTTC. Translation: CASSGTAYNEQFF.

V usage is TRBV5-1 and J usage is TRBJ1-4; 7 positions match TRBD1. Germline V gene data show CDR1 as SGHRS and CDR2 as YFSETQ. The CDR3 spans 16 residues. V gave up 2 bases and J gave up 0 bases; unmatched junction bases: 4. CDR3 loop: CASSFRGSATNEKLFF. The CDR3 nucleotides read TGCGCCAGCAGCTTCAGGGGGTCAGCAACTAATGAAAAACTGTTTTTT.

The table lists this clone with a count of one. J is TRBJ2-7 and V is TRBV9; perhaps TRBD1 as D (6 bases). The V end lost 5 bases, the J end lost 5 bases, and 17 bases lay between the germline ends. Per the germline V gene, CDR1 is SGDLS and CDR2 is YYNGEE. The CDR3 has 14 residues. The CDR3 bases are TGTGCCAGCAGTCGGGACACCCGTTGGGACGAGCAGTACTTC. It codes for CASSRDTRWDEQYF.

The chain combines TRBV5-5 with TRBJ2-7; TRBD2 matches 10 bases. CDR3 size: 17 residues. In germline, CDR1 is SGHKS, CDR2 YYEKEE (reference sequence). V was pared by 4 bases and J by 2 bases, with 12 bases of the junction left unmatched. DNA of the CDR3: TGTGCCAGCAGCCTAAGACTAGCGGGTATACCAACCTACGAGCAGTACTTC. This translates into CASSLRLAGIPTYEQYF.

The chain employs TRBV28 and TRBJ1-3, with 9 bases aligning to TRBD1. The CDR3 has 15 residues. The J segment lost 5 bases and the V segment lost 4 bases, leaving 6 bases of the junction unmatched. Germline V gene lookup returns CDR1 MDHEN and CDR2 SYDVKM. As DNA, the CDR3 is TGTGCCAGCAGTTCGTGGGACAGGGCGAGAAACACCATATATTTT. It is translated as CASSSWDRARNTIYF. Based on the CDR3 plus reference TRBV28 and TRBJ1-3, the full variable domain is DVKVTQSSRYLVKRTGEKVFLECVQDMDHENMFWYRQDPGLGLRLIYFSYDVKMKEKGDIPEGYSVSREKKERFSLILESASTNQTSMYLCASSSWDRARNTIYFGEGSWLTVV.

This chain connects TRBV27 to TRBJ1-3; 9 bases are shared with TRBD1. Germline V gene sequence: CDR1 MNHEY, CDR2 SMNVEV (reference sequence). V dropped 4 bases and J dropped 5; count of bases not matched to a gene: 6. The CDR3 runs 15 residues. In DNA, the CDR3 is TGTGCCAGCAGTTCTGGACAGGGGCAAAGAAACACCATATATTTT. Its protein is CASSSGQGQRNTIYF.

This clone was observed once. CDR3 in DNA: TGTGCCACCCGACCAGCGGGCACTGAAGCTTTCTTT. Translation gives CATRPAGTEAFF. This chain uses TRBV2 with TRBJ1-1; the D is unclear. Trimming pared 10 bases from V and 4 bases from J, leaving 13 bases between. Looked up from germline, CDR1 is SNHLY and CDR2 is FYNNEI. The CDR3 runs 12 residues.

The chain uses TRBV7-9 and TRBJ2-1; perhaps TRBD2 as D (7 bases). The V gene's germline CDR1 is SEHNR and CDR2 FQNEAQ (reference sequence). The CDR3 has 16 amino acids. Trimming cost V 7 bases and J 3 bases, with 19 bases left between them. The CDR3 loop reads CASTPGGPLNYNEQFF. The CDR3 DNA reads TGTGCCAGCACCCCGGGGGGCCCTCTCAACTACAATGAGCAGTTCTTC.

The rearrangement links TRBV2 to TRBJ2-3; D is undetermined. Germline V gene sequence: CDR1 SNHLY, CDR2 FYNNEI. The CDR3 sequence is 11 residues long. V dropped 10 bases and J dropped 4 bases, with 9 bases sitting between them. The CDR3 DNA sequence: TGTGCCACTCTGCGTGCAGATACGCAGTATTTT. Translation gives CATLRADTQYF.